The 27 T cell receptor beta chains listed next were all sequenced from one sample in a study of CD8 T cells in Susac syndrome (dated by TCRdb to between 2018 and 2021). Libraries were built with the immunoSEQ multiplex PCR assay. RNA was extracted using the RNeasy kit, and roughly 0.5 to 1 microgram was reverse transcribed with random hexamers. TCRdb trimmed public reads at Q25 via fastp, called clones via MiXCR and kept in-frame beta chains. Identical CDR3 proteins give one entry, which carries the most common genes and DNA. The sample table records approximately 230,000 distinct CDR3 sequences; about 93% of these occur just once. In total, the top ten clones hold 0.06% to 0.08% of the sample. The sequenced material came from CD4+ T cells from PBMCs. The origin of the receptors is a human donor with multiple sclerosis.

V and J are TRBV5-4 and TRBJ1-2; 7 positions match TRBD1. There are 13 residues in the CDR3. Germline assignment: CDR1 SGHNT and CDR2 YYREEE (reference sequence). Trimming cost V 4 bases and J 8 bases; bases outside gene matches: 8. CDR3 region: CASSGRQGQGYTF. The CDR3 DNA sequence: TGTGCCAGCAGCGGAAGACAGGGCCAAGGCTACACCTTC. The variable domain in full, completed from reference TRBV5-4 and TRBJ1-2, reads ETGVTQSPTHLIKTRGQQVTLRCSSQSGHNTVSWYQQALGQGPQFIFQYYREEENGRGNFPPRFSGLQFPNYSSELNVNALELDDSALYLCASSGRQGQGYTFGSGTRLTVV.

This clonotype is a singleton in its sample. J is TRBJ1-6 and V is TRBV6-6, with TRBD1 as a possible D gene (5 bases). CDR3 length equals 15 residues. Germline CDR1 and CDR2: MNHNY and SVGAGI (reference sequence). V shed 8 bases and J shed 6 bases, with 17 bases lying between them. CDR3 sequence (DNA): TGTGCCAGCCTTCTGATGAGGGGAACTAATTCACCCCTCCACTTT. Protein sequence: CASLLMRGTNSPLHF.

The CDR3 nucleotides are TGTGCCATCAGTGACCTCCCCTCGGGAGAGCAGTACGTC. As protein: CAISDLPSGEQYV. The J gene is TRBJ2-7, the V gene TRBV10-3; perhaps TRBD2 as D (5 bases). This CDR3 spans 13 amino acids. The germline V gene encodes CDR1 ENHRY and CDR2 SYGVKD. Trimming pared 3 bases from V and 7 bases from J, leaving 13 bases between.

This clonotype occurred a few times. The rearrangement joins TRBV29-1 to TRBJ2-7, with a weak D call TRBD1 (5 bases). The V gene's germline CDR1 is SQVTM and CDR2 ANQGSEA. This CDR3 region has 17 residues. Trimming left V 4 bases short and J 0 bases short, with 22 bases between. CDR3 sequence reads: CSVAKGRGLHSSYEQYF. CDR3 in DNA: TGCAGCGTTGCCAAGGGTAGGGGCCTTCACTCCTCCTACGAGCAGTACTTC.

The chain is built from TRBV15 and TRBJ1-1; no reliable D call. V lost 6 bases and J lost 6, with 14 bases in between. The CDR3 length is 13 residues. Germline V gene data show CDR1 as LNHNV and CDR2 as YYDKDF (reference sequence). CDR3 sequence: CATRRVMMAEAFF. The CDR3 DNA is TGTGCCACCAGGAGGGTGATGATGGCTGAAGCTTTCTTT.

The chain recombines TRBV3-1 with TRBJ2-7; 12 nucleotides line up with TRBD2. The V gene end was trimmed by 4 bases and the J gene end by 6 bases; junction bases not matched to a gene: 7. The germline gives CDR1 LGHDT, CDR2 YNNKEL (reference sequence). The CDR3 has 15 residues. CDR3 loop: CASSPAGTSGREQYV. CDR3 sequence (DNA): TGTGCCAGCAGCCCCGCCGGGACTAGCGGGCGCGAGCAGTACGTC.

This chain links TRBV20-1 with TRBJ1-6; D is undetermined. The V end lost 6 bases, the J end lost 7 bases, and 10 bases lay between the germline ends. Germline-derived CDR1 and CDR2 are DFQATT and SNEGSKA (reference sequence). The CDR3 is 12 amino acids. This CDR3 reads CSAPRPNSPLHF. The CDR3 DNA sequence: TGCAGTGCCCCGCGCCCAAATTCACCCCTCCACTTT.

The gene calls are TRBV5-4 and TRBJ1-2; the D is unclear. The CDR3 has 12 amino acids. V dropped 4 bases and J dropped 7 bases, with 11 bases sitting between them. Germline CDR1 reads SGHNT; CDR2 reads YYREEE (reference sequence). CDR3 sequence (DNA): TGTGCCAGCAGCCCGGATGTGGGTGGCTACACCTTC. Amino acids: CASSPDVGGYTF.

The rearrangement uses TRBV6-5 and TRBJ1-6; no clear D gene. CDR3 size: 13 residues. Germline CDR1 reads MNHEY; CDR2 reads SVGAGI. V lost 8 bases to trimming and J lost 6 bases, with 11 bases between them. The chain's CDR3 is CASRRNSNSPLHF. The CDR3 DNA reads as TGTGCCAGCCGACGAAACTCTAATTCACCCCTCCACTTT.

The rearrangement joins TRBV7-9 to TRBJ2-1; 13 positions match TRBD2. Germline trimming cut 4 bases from V and 9 bases from J; bases unmatched to any gene: 15. CDR1 is SEHNR and CDR2 is FQNEAQ in the germline V gene (reference sequence). The CDR3 consists of 18 residues. The CDR3 DNA follows: TGTGCCAGCAGCTCCCCGACTAGCGGGGGGTCCTTTGGAACTGAGCAGTTCTTC. It is translated as CASSSPTSGGSFGTEQFF. Drawing the rest from reference TRBV7-9 and TRBJ2-1, the complete variable domain is DTGVSQNPRHKITKRGQNVTFRCDPISEHNRLYWYRQTLGQGPEFLTYFQNEAQLEKSRLLSDRFSAERPKGSFSTLEIQRTEQGDSAMYLCASSSPTSGGSFGTEQFFGPGTRLTVL.

This rearrangement joins TRBV14 to TRBJ1-1, with a tentative D call TRBD1 (5 bases). Per the germline V gene, CDR1 is SGHDN and CDR2 is FVKESK. The ends were cut back, 2 bases at V and 6 bases at J, with 16 bases in the middle. CDR3 length: 15 amino acids. The CDR3 region is CASSQSGRVFPEAFF. CDR3 in DNA: TGTGCCAGCAGCCAATCGGGCAGGGTTTTCCCTGAAGCTTTCTTT. Combining the CDR3 with reference TRBV14 and TRBJ1-1 gives the whole variable domain EAGVTQFPSHSVIEKGQTVTLRCDPISGHDNLYWYRRVMGKEIKFLLHFVKESKQDESGMPNNRFLAERTGGTYSTLKVQPAELEDSGVYFCASSQSGRVFPEAFFGQGTRLTVV.

This chain connects TRBV6-5 to TRBJ1-1; D gene unclear. The germline CDR1 and CDR2 sequences are MNHEY and SVGAGI. The CDR3 runs 13 residues. V lost 8 bases and J lost 1, with 11 bases in between. DNA for the CDR3: TGTGCCAGCCTCAGCTGGGAGAACACTGAAGCTTTCTTT. Translated: CASLSWENTEAFF.

The rearrangement uses TRBV10-3 and TRBJ2-6; D is uncertain. The CDR3 loop spans 13 amino acids. Trimming took 3 bases from V and 0 from J, leaving 0 bases between them. Germline lookup yields CDR1 ENHRY and CDR2 SYGVKD. This CDR3 reads CAISDSGANVLTF. CDR3 DNA sequence: TGTGCCATCAGTGACTCTGGGGCCAACGTCCTGACTTTC.

The chain joins TRBV2 to TRBJ2-5; D may be TRBD1 or TRBD2 (5 bases each). CDR1 SNHLY and CDR2 FYNNEI come from the germline V gene. Trimming left V 7 bases short and J 5 bases short, with 14 bases between. The CDR3 extends over 13 amino acids. The CDR3 DNA reads TGTGCCAGCATTGTTCCGGGGCGTGAGACCCAGTACTTC. Translation gives CASIVPGRETQYF. Filled out from reference TRBV2 and TRBJ2-5, the complete variable domain reads EPEVTQTPSHQVTQMGQEVILRCVPISNHLYFYWYRQILGQKVEFLVSFYNNEISEKSEIFDDQFSVERPDGSNFTLKIRSTKLEDSAMYFCASIVPGRETQYFGPGTRLLVL.

The chain couples TRBV5-1 to TRBJ1-4; D gene ambiguous. Trimming left V 0 bases short and J 3 bases short, with 3 bases between. This CDR3 spans 13 amino acids. The germline V gene encodes CDR1 SGHRS and CDR2 YFSETQ. Here the CDR3 reads CASSLGSNEKLFF. CDR3 sequence (DNA): TGCGCCAGCAGCTTGGGGTCTAATGAAAAACTGTTTTTT.

The V and J genes are TRBV10-3 and TRBJ1-1; D ambiguous. The CDR3 length is 14 residues. V gave up 1 base and J gave up 1 base, with 7 bases separating them. The V gene's germline CDR1 is ENHRY and CDR2 SYGVKD. The chain's CDR3 is CAISEFRENTEAFF. CDR3 nucleotide sequence: TGTGCCATCAGTGAGTTTAGGGAGAACACTGAAGCTTTCTTT.

This clonotype was recorded only once. The rearrangement links TRBV14 to TRBJ1-3; D is undetermined. Germline V lookup: CDR1 SGHDN, CDR2 FVKESK. Trimming cost V 3 bases and J 3 bases, with 21 bases left between them. The CDR3 sequence is 18 residues long. CDR3 in amino acids: CASSQWTGPPVGGNTIYF. The CDR3, as DNA: TGTGCCAGCAGCCAGTGGACCGGGCCCCCGGTGGGTGGAAACACCATATATTTT.

The chain combines TRBV27 with TRBJ2-3, with D uncertain. CDR3 length: 15 amino acids. The germline gives CDR1 MNHEY, CDR2 SMNVEV (reference sequence). The V and J ends lost 4 bases and 0 bases respectively, with 11 bases between them. CDR3: CASSSSRPSTDTQYF. CDR3 in DNA: TGTGCCAGCAGTTCGAGCAGACCTAGCACAGATACGCAGTATTTT.

The chain employs TRBV6-5 and TRBJ1-5, with a possible D match to TRBD1 (6 bases). V lost 6 bases to trimming and J lost 7 bases, with 16 bases between them. Germline CDR1 reads MNHEY; CDR2 reads SVGAGI. The CDR3 sequence is 14 residues long. The DNA of the CDR3 is TGTGCCAGCAGCCCTACAGGGCCAGGGCAGCCCCAGCATTTT. Its protein is CASSPTGPGQPQHF.

The count of this clonotype is one. The chain employs TRBV5-1 and TRBJ2-1, with 9 bases matching TRBD2. Germline CDR1 and CDR2: SGHRS and YFSETQ. The V gene end was trimmed by 4 bases and the J gene end by 4 bases; junction bases not matched to a gene: 9. CDR3 length equals 16 residues. CDR3 in DNA: TGCGCCAGCAGCGCTCGGACTAGCGTAGTATACAATGAGCAGTTCTTC. As protein: CASSARTSVVYNEQFF.

The rearrangement uses TRBV6-1 and TRBJ1-1; TRBD1 is a possible D gene (5 bases). Trimming removed 8 bases at V and 4 bases at J, with 20 bases between. This CDR3 is built from 15 residues. The germline gives CDR1 MNHNS, CDR2 SASEGT. The CDR3 sequence: CASVPVGGGVTEAFF. The DNA for the CDR3 is TGTGCCAGCGTACCGGTTGGGGGTGGGGTCACTGAAGCTTTCTTT.

This chain's CDR3 is CASSVDSAGTQYF. The CDR3 region has the DNA TGTGCCAGCAGCGTAGATAGTGCTGGGACCCAGTACTTC. The gene calls are TRBV9 and TRBJ2-5; D uncertain. The V end lost 0 bases, the J end lost 7 bases, and 10 bases lay between the germline ends. The CDR3 length is 13 residues. CDR1 and CDR2 from the germline V gene are SGDLS and YYNGEE.

This clonotype appeared a single time. The CDR3 nucleotides are TGTGCCAGCAGCCACACTAGCGGCGAGCAGTACGTC. It yields the protein CASSHTSGEQYV. The chain carries TRBV5-6 and TRBJ2-7; TRBD2 aligns across 8 bases. Germline loops: CDR1 SGHDT, CDR2 YYEEEE. V lost 4 bases, J lost 6 bases, and 3 bases stayed unmatched. The CDR3 loop spans 12 amino acids.

As DNA, the CDR3 is TGTGCCAGCAGTGAGGGGGGTGGGATTCAGAATACTGAAGCTTTCTTT. As protein: CASSEGGGIQNTEAFF. V gene TRBV2 combines with J gene TRBJ1-1; a possible D gene is TRBD1 (5 bases). This CDR3 spans 16 amino acids. Trimming stripped 3 bases from V and 5 bases from J, with 19 bases between. Germline lookup yields CDR1 SNHLY and CDR2 FYNNEI. The full variable domain, completed using reference TRBV2 and TRBJ1-1, is EPEVTQTPSHQVTQMGQEVILRCVPISNHLYFYWYRQILGQKVEFLVSFYNNEISEKSEIFDDQFSVERPDGSNFTLKIRSTKLEDSAMYFCASSEGGGIQNTEAFFGQGTRLTVV.

This clonotype was seen just once. The CDR3 DNA is TGCAGCGTTGAGGCTGTTGATAGGGGGTACCACGAGCAGTACTTC. This encodes CSVEAVDRGYHEQYF. The chain is built from TRBV29-1 and TRBJ2-7; perhaps TRBD1 as D (6 bases). The germline gives CDR1 SQVTM, CDR2 ANQGSEA. CDR3 size: 15 residues. The V end lost 3 bases, the J end lost 5 bases, and 20 bases lay between the germline ends.

The chain employs TRBV5-1 and TRBJ2-2; possibly TRBD2 for D (5 bases). V was shortened by 4 bases and J by 1 base, with 11 bases between the two germline ends. The CDR3 has 15 amino acids. CDR1 and CDR2 (germline): SGHRS, YFSETQ. The CDR3 DNA follows: TGCGCCAGCAGCCTCGGACTGATGAACACCGGGGAGCTGTTTTTT. Its translation: CASSLGLMNTGELFF.

The V call is TRBV20-1, the J call TRBJ1-1; no clear D. This CDR3 is built from 15 residues. Germline V gene sequence: CDR1 DFQATT, CDR2 SNEGSKA (reference sequence). V was shortened by 6 bases and J by 0 bases, with 17 bases between the two germline ends. CDR3: CSAPDNRAMNTEAFF. CDR3 coding DNA: TGCAGTGCGCCCGACAATCGGGCTATGAACACTGAAGCTTTCTTT.